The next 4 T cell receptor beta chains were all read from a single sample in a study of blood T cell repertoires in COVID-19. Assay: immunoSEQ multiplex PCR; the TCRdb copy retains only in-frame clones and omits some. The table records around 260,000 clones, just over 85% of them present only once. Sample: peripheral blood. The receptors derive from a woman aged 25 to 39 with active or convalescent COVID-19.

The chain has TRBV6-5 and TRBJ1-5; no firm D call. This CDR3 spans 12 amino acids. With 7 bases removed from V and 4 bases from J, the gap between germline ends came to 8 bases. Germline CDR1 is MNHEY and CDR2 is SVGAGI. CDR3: CASTGGNQPQHF. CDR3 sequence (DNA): TGTGCCAGCACTGGAGGGAATCAGCCCCAGCATTTT.

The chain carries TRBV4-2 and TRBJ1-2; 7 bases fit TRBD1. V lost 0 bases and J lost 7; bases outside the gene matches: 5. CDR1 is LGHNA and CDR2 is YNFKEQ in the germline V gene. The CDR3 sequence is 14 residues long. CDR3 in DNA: TGTGCCAGCAGCCAAGAAGGGGGCTTGTCTGGCTACACCTTC. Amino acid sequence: CASSQEGGLSGYTF.

The DNA of the CDR3 is TGTGCCAGCAGAGAAGATCGGGGGGGCTCCTACAATGAGCAGTTCTTC. It codes for CASREDRGGSYNEQFF. V gene TRBV28 combines with J gene TRBJ2-1; 8 nucleotides match TRBD2. In germline, CDR1 is MDHEN, CDR2 SYDVKM. V gave up 6 bases and J gave up 0 bases; unmatched junction bases: 7. This CDR3 has 16 amino acids.

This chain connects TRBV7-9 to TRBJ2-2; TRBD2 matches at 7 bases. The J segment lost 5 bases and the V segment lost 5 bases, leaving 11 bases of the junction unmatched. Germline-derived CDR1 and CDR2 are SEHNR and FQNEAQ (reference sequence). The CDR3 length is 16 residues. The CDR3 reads CASSLRAGPGTGELFF. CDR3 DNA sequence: TGTGCCAGCAGCCTCAGAGCGGGGCCAGGGACCGGGGAGCTGTTTTTT.